The present T cell receptor beta chain was sequenced within a study of T-cell reconstitution after alpha-beta-depleted transplantation in children. General observations from the study: T-cell counts and diversity were attributed mostly to newly produced T cells one year after transplant. Approximately two months post-transplant, alpha-beta T cells reportedly originated from several hundred expanded graft clones.

V was shortened by 0 bases and J by 5 bases, with 6 bases between the two germline ends. The germline gives CDR1 LNHNV, CDR2 YYDKDF (reference sequence). This CDR3 contains 13 residues. Library preparation (for TCRbeta) was performed with unique molecular identifiers. Each CDR3 protein gets one entry after TCRdb re-called the PCR reads with MiXCR. The data contain about 580,000 distinct CDR3 sequences, roughly 23% of them singletons. Remarks on this clonotype: No antigen is known for it.

Sequenced material: PBMCs, mostly from graft donor cells, taken 360 days after TCRalphabeta/CD19-depleted stem cell transplant. This rearrangement joins TRBV15 to TRBJ2-3; no clear D. This receptor was obtained from a boy under two years old who had a stem cell transplant for acute myeloid leukemia, so the T cells may come from the graft donor. As DNA, the CDR3 is TGTGCCACCAGCAGAGATCTGCTAGATACGCAGTATTTT. Translated, it gives CATSRDLLDTQYF.